The source of this T cell receptor (beta chain) is a study of CD8 T cells in ankylosing spondylitis. Findings and limits, study-wide: Within ankylosing spondylitis blood, a TCR beta motif made up of several highly homologous variants appeared to be characteristic.

The germline V gene has CDR1 LGHDT and CDR2 YNNKEL (reference sequence). The CDR3 has 18 amino acids. Unmatched junction bases numbered 7, after V lost 4 bases and J lost 0 bases. TCRdb called the 5' RACE reads again in MiXCR, with one record for every CDR3 protein. The sample holds 250,000 to 300,000 distinct CDR3 sequences, roughly 20% seen once. This clonotype was counted many times. Its antigen is still unknown. This receptor was identified in a male donor with ankylosing spondylitis or in good health (not recorded which). The chain uses TRBV3-1 and TRBJ2-5; 14 bases are shared with TRBD2. Specimen: blood, either unsorted or a sorted T cell fraction (not recorded which). DNA of the CDR3: TGTGCCAGCAGCCCCGGACTAGCGGGAGGCCAATACCAAGAGACCCAGTACTTC. It translates to CASSPGLAGGQYQETQYF.